This TCR beta chain was sequenced for a study of T cells in Graves' hyperthyroidism and ophthalmopathy. Study results and limitations: A median around six months before onset, the model predicted ophthalmopathy.

Germline V gene sequence: CDR1 SGHTA, CDR2 FQGNSA. This CDR3 comprises 15 residues. The V and J ends lost 4 bases and 2 bases respectively, with 12 bases between them. Uncontrolled infection, other autoimmune disease, pregnancy and lactation each barred patients from inclusion. For the diagnoses, clinical symptoms, serum thyroxine and TRAb, thyroid ultrasound and orbital computed tomography were used. Details on this clonotype: Its target is unknown.

RNA transcripts served as the template for amplifying TCR beta CDR3 regions. The TCR CDR3 was amplified in a first-round RT-PCR using the HTBI primer set. TCRdb reprocessed the multiplex PCR reads via MiXCR and lists one record per CDR3 protein. Of 480,000 or so distinct CDR3 sequences in the sample, about 45% were seen once. Sequenced: peripheral blood or thyroid tissue (not recorded which). The TCR comes from an adult woman with Graves' disease, either hyperthyroidism or ophthalmopathy (not recorded which). This chain connects TRBV7-2 to TRBJ2-4; D is perhaps TRBD2 (5 bases). The CDR3 loop is CASSSPGLTKNIQYF. The CDR3 DNA reads TGTGCCAGCAGCTCCCCCGGACTGACCAAAAACATTCAGTACTTC. Filled out from reference TRBV7-2 and TRBJ2-4, the complete variable domain reads GAGVSQSPSNKVTEKGKDVELRCDPISGHTALYWYRQSLGQGLEFLIYFQGNSAPDKSGLPSDRFSAERTGGSVSTLTIQRTQQEDSAVYLCASSSPGLTKNIQYFGAGTRLSVL.